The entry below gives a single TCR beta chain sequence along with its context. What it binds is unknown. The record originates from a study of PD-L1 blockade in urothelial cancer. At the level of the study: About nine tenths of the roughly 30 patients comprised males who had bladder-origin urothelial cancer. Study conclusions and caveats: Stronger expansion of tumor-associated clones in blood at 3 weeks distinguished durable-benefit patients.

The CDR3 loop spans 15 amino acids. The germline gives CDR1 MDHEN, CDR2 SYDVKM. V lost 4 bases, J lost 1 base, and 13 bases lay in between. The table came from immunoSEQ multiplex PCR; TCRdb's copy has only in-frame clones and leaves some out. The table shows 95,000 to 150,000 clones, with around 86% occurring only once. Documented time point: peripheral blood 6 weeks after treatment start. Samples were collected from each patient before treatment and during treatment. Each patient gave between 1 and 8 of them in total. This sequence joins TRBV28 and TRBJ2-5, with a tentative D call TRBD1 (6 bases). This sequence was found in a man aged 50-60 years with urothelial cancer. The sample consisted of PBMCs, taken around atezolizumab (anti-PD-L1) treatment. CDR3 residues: CASSSPTGPQETQYF. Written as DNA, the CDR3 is TGTGCCAGCAGTTCACCGACAGGACCCCAAGAGACCCAGTACTTC.